This T cell receptor (beta chain) stems from a study of CD8+ T cells in alopecia areata. Findings and caveats of the study: Lesional tissue from the scalp (especially in alopecia totalis/universalis) showed higher clonality than normal scalp.

Reverse transcription of extracted RNA yielded cDNA, which provided the sequencing template. Libraries were prepared by immunoSEQ multiplex PCR; TCRdb keeps only in-frame clonotypes and omits some of them. Of hundreds of thousands of clones listed, 57% were seen once; the top ten hold approximately 0.5%. With regard to this clone: The antigen is unknown.

Germline CDR1 reads LGHNA; CDR2 reads YNFKEQ. The V end was cut by 1 base, the J end by 7 bases, with 11 bases between. The CDR3 length is 15 residues. The sequencing here drew on CD4+ T cells sorted from blood, taken at week 0. The chain recombines TRBV4-2 with TRBJ1-6, with D perhaps TRBD1 (6 bases). This receptor was obtained from a human donor with alopecia areata. CDR3 DNA: TGTGCCAGCAGCCAAGGACGGACAGAAAATTCACCCCTCCACTTT. Translating gives CASSQGRTENSPLHF.